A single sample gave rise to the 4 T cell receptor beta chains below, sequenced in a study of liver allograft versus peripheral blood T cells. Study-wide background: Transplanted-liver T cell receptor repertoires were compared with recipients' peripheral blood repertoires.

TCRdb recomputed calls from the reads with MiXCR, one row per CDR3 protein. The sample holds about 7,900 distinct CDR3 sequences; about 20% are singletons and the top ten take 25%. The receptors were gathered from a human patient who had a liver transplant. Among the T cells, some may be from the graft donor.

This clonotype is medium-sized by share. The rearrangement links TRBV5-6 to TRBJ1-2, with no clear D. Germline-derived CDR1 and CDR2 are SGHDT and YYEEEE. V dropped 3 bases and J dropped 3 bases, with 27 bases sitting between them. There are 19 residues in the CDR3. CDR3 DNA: TGTGCCAGCAGCTGGGGTTCGGGGAACCCCGCGTGGAGCTACTATGGCTACACCTTC. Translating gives CASSWGSGNPAWSYYGYTF.

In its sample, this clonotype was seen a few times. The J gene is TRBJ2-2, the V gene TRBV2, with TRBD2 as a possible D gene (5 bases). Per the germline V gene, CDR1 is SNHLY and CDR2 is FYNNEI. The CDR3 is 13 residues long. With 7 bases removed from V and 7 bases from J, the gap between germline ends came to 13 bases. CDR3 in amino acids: CASNGVEGGELFF. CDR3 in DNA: TGTGCCAGCAATGGGGTAGAGGGCGGGGAGCTGTTTTTT.

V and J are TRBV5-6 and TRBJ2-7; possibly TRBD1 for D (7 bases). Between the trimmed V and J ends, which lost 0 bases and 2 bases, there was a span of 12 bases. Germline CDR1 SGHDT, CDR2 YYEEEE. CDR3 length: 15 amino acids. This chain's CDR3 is CASSLDGRGAYEQYF. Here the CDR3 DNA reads TGTGCCAGCAGCTTGGATGGCAGGGGGGCCTACGAGCAGTACTTC.

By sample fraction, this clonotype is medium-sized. CDR3 nucleotides: TGTGCCAGCAGTGATGGTGTCTATGGCTACACCTTC. Encoded protein: CASSDGVYGYTF. The V call is TRBV6-1, the J call TRBJ1-2, with D hard to call. Trimming pared 3 bases from V and 4 bases from J, leaving 6 bases between. The CDR3 is 12 amino acids. In germline, CDR1 is MNHNS, CDR2 SASEGT.